This T cell receptor (beta chain) was observed in a study of cytomegalovirus exposure and HLA in healthy donors. Study observations and caveats: Most CMV-associated TCR beta chains were later found to appear HLA-restricted. TCR beta V- and J-gene trimming, according to a later analysis, was linked to a missense DCLRE1C variant.

Primers for the PCR totalled 60 Vbeta and 13 Jbeta. In the authors' methods: An analysis performed later counted around 80 million unique TCR beta chains (approximately 12 million of them shared). TCRdb keeps only in-frame clones here, not all; method: immunoSEQ multiplex PCR. V and J calls and clone size are those listed in that table; D and trimming were worked out from the DNA. The profile shows fewer than 250,000 clones, about 70% of them singletons. This CDR3 region has 16 residues. Trimming removed 3 bases from V and 5 bases from J, with 18 bases in between. From germline, CDR1 is SGHKS and CDR2 YYEKEE (reference sequence). There are a few counts of this clone. Its specificity is unknown.

The sample comprised PBMCs. This clonotype originated in a young woman in good health and CMV-seronegative. The chain couples TRBV5-5 to TRBJ2-1, with D possibly TRBD2 on 5 matching bases. Here the CDR3 reads CASSSPSGYVNNEQFF. The DNA for the CDR3 is TGTGCCAGCAGCTCTCCCTCGGGATACGTCAACAATGAGCAGTTCTTC.